In its sample, the clone carrying this T cell receptor beta chain was seen once. The sample belongs to a study of blood T cell repertoires in COVID-19. Study processing details: Reference gene primer amplification yielded estimated nucleated cell counts. Here immunoSEQ multiplex PCR was the method, and the copy in TCRdb shows in-frame clones only, minus some. V, J and clone size are those of that table, while D and trimming were read from the DNA. The table shows roughly 220,000 clones, with approximately 86% occurring only once. Looked up from germline, CDR1 is SGDLS and CDR2 is YYNGEE. This CDR3 region has 16 residues. The trim removed 0 bases at V and 6 bases at J, leaving 3 bases unmatched.

The chain uses TRBV9 and TRBJ2-2; 12 nucleotides line up with TRBD2. Sequenced input: peripheral blood. The receptor comes from a man in his fifties or sixties with acute or convalescent COVID-19. In nucleotides, the CDR3 is TGTGCCAGCAGCGTAGTAGCTAGCGGGGGGGCCGGGGAGCTGTTTTTT. Protein: CASSVVASGGAGELFF. Complete variable domain (other parts from reference TRBV9 and TRBJ2-2): DSGVTQTPKHLITATGQRVTLRCSPRSGDLSVYWYQQSLDQGLQFLIQYYNGEERAKGNILERFSAQQFPDLHSELNLSSLELGDSALYFCASSVVASGGAGELFFGEGSRLTVL.